This T cell receptor beta chain was found in a study of vaccination effects on CD4 cells after COVID-19. About the study: Either the mRNA-1273 or the BNT162b2 vaccine was given to participants as two doses.

Germline assignment: CDR1 MGHRA and CDR2 YSYEKL. CDR3 length: 16 residues. V was pared by 0 bases and J by 0 bases, with 10 bases between. Note on this clone: Its antigen is not identified.

CD4+ T cell isolation took place after 10 days of culture. IL-2 medium was substituted for half the medium on days 3 and 7. TCRdb's copy holds only in-frame clones and misses some; the assay was immunoSEQ multiplex PCR. The profile covers about 53,000 clones, with 70% to 80% appearing a single time and around 3.3% taken by the ten largest. Sequencing was performed on CD4+ T cells from PBMCs cultured without peptide, taken before COVID-19 vaccination. This chain uses TRBV4-1 with TRBJ2-3; possibly TRBD1 for D (6 bases). The sequence derives from a human donor who received a COVID-19 vaccine. CDR3 in amino acids: CASSQDGGASTDTQYF. CDR3 coding DNA: TGCGCCAGCAGCCAAGATGGGGGCGCTAGCACAGATACGCAGTATTTT.